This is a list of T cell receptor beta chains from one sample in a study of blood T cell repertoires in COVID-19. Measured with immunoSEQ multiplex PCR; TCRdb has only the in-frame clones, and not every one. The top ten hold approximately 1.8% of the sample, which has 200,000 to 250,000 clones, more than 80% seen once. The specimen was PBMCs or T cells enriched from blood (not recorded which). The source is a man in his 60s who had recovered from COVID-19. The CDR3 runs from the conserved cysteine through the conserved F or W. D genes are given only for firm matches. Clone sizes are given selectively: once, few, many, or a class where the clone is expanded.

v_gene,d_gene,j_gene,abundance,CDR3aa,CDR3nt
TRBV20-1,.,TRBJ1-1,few,CSASNPAGNTEAFF,TGCAGTGCTAGTAATCCGGCAGGGAACACTGAAGCTTTCTTT
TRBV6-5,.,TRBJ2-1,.,CASSLELDNEQFF,TGTGCCAGCAGCCTTGAGCTGGACAATGAGCAGTTCTTC
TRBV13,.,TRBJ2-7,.,CASSNSREGGYEQYF,TGTGCCAGCAGCAACTCTCGTGAGGGGGGGTACGAGCAGTACTTC
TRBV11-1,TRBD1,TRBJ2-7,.,CASSPDRYEQYF,TGTGCCAGCAGCCCGGACAGGTACGAGCAGTACTTC
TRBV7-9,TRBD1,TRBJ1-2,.,CASSPHGQGAHGYTF,TGTGCCAGCAGCCCACACGGGCAGGGGGCCCACGGCTACACCTTC
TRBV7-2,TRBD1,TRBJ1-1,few,CASSLQGAFEAFF,TGTGCCAGCAGCTTGCAGGGGGCCTTTGAAGCTTTCTTT
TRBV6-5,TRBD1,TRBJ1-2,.,CASSRARQGNYGYTF,TGTGCCAGCAGTAGGGCCCGACAGGGCAACTATGGCTACACCTTC
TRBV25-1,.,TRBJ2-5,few,CASSPAEFQDQETQYF,TGTGCCAGCAGTCCTGCCGAGTTCCAGGACCAAGAGACCCAGTACTTC
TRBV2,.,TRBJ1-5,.,CASSELVGYSNQPQHF,TGTGCCAGCAGTGAACTAGTTGGTTATAGCAATCAGCCCCAGCATTTT
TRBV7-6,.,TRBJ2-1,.,CASSLGPQPSSYNEQFF,TGTGCCAGCAGCTTAGGCCCACAGCCGAGCTCCTACAATGAGCAGTTCTTC
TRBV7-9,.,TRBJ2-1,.,CASSLSGSSYNEQFF,TGTGCCAGCAGCTTATCGGGGAGCTCCTACAATGAGCAGTTCTTC
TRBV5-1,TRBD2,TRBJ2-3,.,CASKSGGAKDTQYF,TGCGCCAGCAAGAGCGGGGGGGCCAAAGATACGCAGTATTTT
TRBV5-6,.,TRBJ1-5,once,CASSAVGHRDSNQPQHF,TGTGCCAGCAGCGCGGTGGGTCATAGAGATAGCAATCAGCCCCAGCATTTT
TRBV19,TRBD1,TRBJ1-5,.,CASSFRTGAKFSNQPQHF,TGTGCCAGTAGTTTTCGGACAGGGGCGAAATTTAGCAATCAGCCCCAGCATTTT
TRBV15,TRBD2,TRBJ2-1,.,CATSRASGGAPEQFF,TGTGCCACCAGCAGAGCTTCCGGGGGGGCCCCTGAGCAGTTCTTC
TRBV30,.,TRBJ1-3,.,CAWSLDRVGDTIYF,TGTGCCTGGAGTTTGGACAGAGTAGGGGACACCATATATTTT
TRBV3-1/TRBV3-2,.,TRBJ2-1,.,CASSQAGGYNEQFF,TGTGCCAGCAGCCAAGCCGGGGGATACAATGAGCAGTTCTTC
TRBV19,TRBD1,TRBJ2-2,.,CASTPRDRANTGELFF,TGTGCCAGTACCCCCAGGGACAGGGCTAACACCGGGGAGCTGTTTTTT